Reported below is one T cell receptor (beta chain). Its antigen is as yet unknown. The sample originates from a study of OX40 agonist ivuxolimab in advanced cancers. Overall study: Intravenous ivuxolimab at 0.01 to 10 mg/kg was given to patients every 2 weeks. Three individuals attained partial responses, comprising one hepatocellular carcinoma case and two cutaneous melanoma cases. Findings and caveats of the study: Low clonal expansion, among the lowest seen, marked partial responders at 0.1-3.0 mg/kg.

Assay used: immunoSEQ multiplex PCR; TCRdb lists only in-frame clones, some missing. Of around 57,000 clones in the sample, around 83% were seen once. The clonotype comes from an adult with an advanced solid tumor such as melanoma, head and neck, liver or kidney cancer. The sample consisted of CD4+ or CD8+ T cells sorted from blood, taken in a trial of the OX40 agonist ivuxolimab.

CDR3 coding DNA: TGTGCCAGCAGTTTAGACACCCGTCGAGACTACACCTTC. As protein: CASSLDTRRDYTF. J is TRBJ1-2 and V is TRBV6-5; D ambiguous. Germline V gives CDR1 MNHEY, CDR2 SVGAGI. V gave up 4 bases and J gave up 10 bases, with 16 bases separating them. The CDR3 is 13 residues long.